A selection of T cell receptor beta chains follows, all from one sample in a study of blood T cells in healthy people across ages. TCRdb independently ran MiXCR on the 5' RACE reads; one entry per CDR3 protein. The data contain about 970,000 distinct CDR3 sequences, roughly 51% of them seen just once; the ten biggest clones take up around a fifth. The source material was blood. These receptors were obtained from a woman in her fifties or sixties in good health. Each CDR3 is given with its conserved first and last residue. D genes are given only for firm matches. Only part of the rows carry a size: once, few, many, or a class if the clone is expanded.

TRBV12-3/TRBV12-4	TRBJ2-7	.	.	TGTGCCAGCAGTCCCAGAGTCTTAGGTATGGGCGAGCAGTACTTC	CASSPRVLGMGEQYF
TRBV4-1	TRBJ2-2	TRBD2	.	TGCGCCAGCAGCCCCCGTCGAGCGGGAGGGATCGGCGGGGAGCTGTTTTTT	CASSPRRAGGIGGELFF
TRBV29-1	TRBJ2-4	.	.	TGCAGCGTTGTTACCAGGGAAAGACAGGAGCAGTACTTC	CSVVTRERQEQYF
TRBV7-2	TRBJ2-7	TRBD2	.	TGTGCCAGCAGCTGGGGGGAGGGAAGCTCCTACGAGCAGTACTTC	CASSWGEGSSYEQYF
TRBV6-1	TRBJ2-7	.	.	TGTGCCAGCAGTCCGGGTCTGTTAGGGGACGAGCAGTACTTC	CASSPGLLGDEQYF
TRBV5-4	TRBJ2-5	TRBD1	.	TGTGCCAGCAGCTGGCCGGGACAGCAAGAGACCCAGTACTTC	CASSWPGQQETQYF
TRBV3-1	TRBJ2-3	TRBD1	once	TGTGCCAGCAGCCTGGGCGGGACAGGGGCAGATACGCAGTATTTT	CASSLGGTGADTQYF
TRBV14	TRBJ1-6	.	.	TGTGCCAGCAGCTATCCTGGTTCACCCCTCCACTTT	CASSYPGSPLHF
TRBV29-1	TRBJ1-5	.	.	TGCAGCGTTGGTGAAGGGTATCAGCCCCAGCATTTT	CSVGEGYQPQHF
TRBV7-8	TRBJ2-7	TRBD1	few	TGTGCCAGCAGGAGGGGGCCCGGGACAGATAATTACGAGCAGTACTTC	CASRRGPGTDNYEQYF
TRBV20-1	TRBJ2-3	TRBD2	.	TGCAGTGCTGAGAGGCTAGCGGGGGGCACAGATACGCAGTATTTT	CSAERLAGGTDTQYF
TRBV20-1	TRBJ1-2	.	.	TGCAGTGCTAGAGATCCGGGCCTGGGCTACACCTTC	CSARDPGLGYTF
TRBV9	TRBJ2-5	TRBD1	.	TGTGCCAGCAGCCAACGGGGCGACAGGGTACGAGAGACCCAGTACTTC	CASSQRGDRVRETQYF
TRBV4-3	TRBJ2-7	.	few	TGCGCCAGCAGCCGAGAATTCAGGGGCTACGAGCAGTACTTC	CASSREFRGYEQYF
TRBV5-1	TRBJ2-2	.	.	TGCGCCAGCAGCTTGGTGGCAGGGGACAACACCGGGGAGCTGTTTTTT	CASSLVAGDNTGELFF
TRBV2	TRBJ1-2	.	.	TGTGCCAGCAGGTCCACAGGGTTCGATGGCTACACCTTC	CASRSTGFDGYTF
TRBV29-1	TRBJ2-5	.	many	TGCAGCGGAGGAAGACAAGAGACCCAGTACTTC	CSGGRQETQYF
TRBV20-1	TRBJ2-1	.	.	TGCAGTGCTAGGCCCCAGGACCGCTACAATGAGCAGTTCTTC	CSARPQDRYNEQFF
TRBV30	TRBJ2-1	TRBD2	.	TGTGCCTCTGAAGATAGCGGGACACAAACCTACAATGAGCAGTTCTTC	CASEDSGTQTYNEQFF
TRBV20-1	TRBJ2-1	TRBD2	.	TGCAGTGCTAGCCGACTAGCGGGGTCCTACAATGAGCAGTTCTTC	CSASRLAGSYNEQFF
TRBV3-1	TRBJ2-7	TRBD2	.	TGTGCCAGCAGCCAAGCGTCTAGCGGGAGGAATGAGCAGTACTTC	CASSQASSGRNEQYF
TRBV28	TRBJ1-1	TRBD1	few	TGTGCCAGCCAACAAGGGGGCATAGCTGAAGCTTTCTTT	CASQQGGIAEAFF
TRBV7-2	TRBJ2-1	.	.	TGTGCCAGCAGCTTGTATGGTGGGGCCGTGAACAATGAGCAGTTCTTC	CASSLYGGAVNNEQFF
TRBV6-1	TRBJ2-7	.	.	TGTGCCAGCAGTGATTGGACTCAATCCTACGAGCAGTACTTC	CASSDWTQSYEQYF
TRBV4-1	TRBJ2-5	.	.	TGCGCCAGCAGCCAAGATTTTAATTCGGCAGGGCGGGAGACCCAGTACTTC	CASSQDFNSAGRETQYF
TRBV27	TRBJ2-3	.	.	TGTGCCAGCAGTACCTCCCTCAGGGGTACGCAGTATTTT	CASSTSLRGTQYF
TRBV28	TRBJ2-7	TRBD2	.	TGTGCCAGCGGGAGGGCCTCTGAGCAGTACTTC	CASGRASEQYF
TRBV6-5	TRBJ1-2	.	.	TGTGCCAGCAGTTACTCGTATGGCAGCGCTAACTATGGCTACACCTTC	CASSYSYGSANYGYTF
TRBV6-6	TRBJ1-2	TRBD1	few	TGTGCCAGCAGTTACGGACAGGGCTCTAACTATGGCTACACCTTC	CASSYGQGSNYGYTF
TRBV19	TRBJ2-2	.	.	TGTGCCAGTAGCAACCCTAGGGAAATCTTGAACACCGGGGAGCTGTTTTTT	CASSNPREILNTGELFF
TRBV18	TRBJ2-4	.	few	TGTGCCAGCTCACCAGGGGGCACGACCAAAAACATTCAGTACTTC	CASSPGGTTKNIQYF
TRBV4-2	TRBJ2-1	.	few	TGTGCCAGCAGCGGGGGGACAGTGGACAATGAGCAGTTCTTC	CASSGGTVDNEQFF
TRBV7-9	TRBJ2-4	.	few	TGTGCCAGCAGCCCCCCGCCCTCGACTGGGAAGAGGGTTCAGTACTTC	CASSPPPSTGKRVQYF
TRBV7-9	TRBJ2-7	.	.	TGTGCCAGCAGCTTCGATCTGGCAGCTACGAGCTACGAGCAGTACTTC	CASSFDLAATSYEQYF